The entry that follows covers one T cell receptor beta chain sequence. Its antigen is as yet unknown. The data were obtained in a study of response to subunit inactivated influenza vaccine. Study findings and constraints: Authors proposed each seasonal influenza vaccination draws in few new T cells.

TCRdb ran MiXCR on the RT-PCR reads and lists one entry per CDR3 protein. The sample shows hundreds of thousands of distinct CDR3 sequences, roughly 15% of them seen only once. This CDR3 has 12 amino acids. The V gene's germline CDR1 is SEHNR and CDR2 FQNEAQ (reference sequence). V dropped 4 bases and J dropped 13 bases, with 16 bases sitting between them. The sample in question was PBMCs from blood, obtained less than 15 days before vaccination. The rearrangement uses TRBV7-9 and TRBJ1-2; D may be TRBD1 (5 bases). This TCR was sampled from a man aged 45-65 years who received an inactivated influenza vaccine. CDR3 sequence reads: CASSSTGTHATF. For the CDR3, the DNA is TGTGCCAGCAGCTCAACCGGGACTCACGCCACCTTC.